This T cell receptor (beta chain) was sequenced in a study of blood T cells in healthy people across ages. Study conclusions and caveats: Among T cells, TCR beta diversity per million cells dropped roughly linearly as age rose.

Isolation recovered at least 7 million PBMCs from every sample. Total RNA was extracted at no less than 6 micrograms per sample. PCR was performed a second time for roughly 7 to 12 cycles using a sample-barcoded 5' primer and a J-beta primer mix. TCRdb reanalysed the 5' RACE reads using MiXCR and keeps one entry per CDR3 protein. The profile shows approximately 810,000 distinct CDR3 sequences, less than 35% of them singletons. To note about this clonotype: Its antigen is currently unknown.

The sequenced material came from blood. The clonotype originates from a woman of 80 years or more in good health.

The CDR3 sequence: CAWSLSSTDTQYF. CDR3 nucleotide sequence: TGTGCCTGGAGTCTCTCTTCCACAGATACGCAGTATTTT. V usage is TRBV30 and J usage is TRBJ2-3; D not certain. This CDR3 is built from 13 residues. Trimming cost V 2 bases and J 2 bases, with 8 bases left between them. CDR1 and CDR2 (germline): GTSNPN, SVGIG (reference sequence). Combining the CDR3 with reference TRBV30 and TRBJ2-3 gives the whole variable domain SQTIHQWPATLVQPVGSPLSLECTVEGTSNPNLYWYRQAAGRGLQLLFYSVGIGQISSEVPQNLSASRPQDRQFILSSKKLLLSDSGFYLCAWSLSSTDTQYFGPGTRLTVL.